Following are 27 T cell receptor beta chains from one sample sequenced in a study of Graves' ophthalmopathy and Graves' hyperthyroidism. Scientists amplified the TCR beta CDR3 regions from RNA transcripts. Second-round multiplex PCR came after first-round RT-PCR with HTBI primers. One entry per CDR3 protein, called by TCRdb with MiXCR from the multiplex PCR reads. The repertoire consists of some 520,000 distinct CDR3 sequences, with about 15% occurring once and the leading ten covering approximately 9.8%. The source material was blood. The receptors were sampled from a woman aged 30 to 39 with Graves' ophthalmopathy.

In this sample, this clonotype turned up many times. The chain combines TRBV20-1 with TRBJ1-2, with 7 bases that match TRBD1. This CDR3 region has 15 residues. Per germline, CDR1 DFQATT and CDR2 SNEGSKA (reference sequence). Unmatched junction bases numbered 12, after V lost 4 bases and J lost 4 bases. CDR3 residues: CSANIIRDRGYGYTF. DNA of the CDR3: TGCAGTGCTAACATTATCCGGGACAGAGGCTATGGCTACACCTTC.

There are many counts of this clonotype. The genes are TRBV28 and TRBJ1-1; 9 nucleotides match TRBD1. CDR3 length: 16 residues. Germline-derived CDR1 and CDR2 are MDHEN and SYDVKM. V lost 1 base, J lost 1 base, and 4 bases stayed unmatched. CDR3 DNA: TGTGCCAGCAGTTTATTAGGACAGGGGTCGAACACTGAAGCTTTCTTT. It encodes CASSLLGQGSNTEAFF.

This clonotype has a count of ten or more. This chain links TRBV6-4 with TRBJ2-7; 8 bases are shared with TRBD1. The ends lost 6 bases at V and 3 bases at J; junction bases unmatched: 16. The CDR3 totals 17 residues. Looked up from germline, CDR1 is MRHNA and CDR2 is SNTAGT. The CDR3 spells CASSQGAALRVDYEQYF. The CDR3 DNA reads TGTGCCAGCAGCCAGGGGGCCGCGCTCAGGGTTGACTACGAGCAGTACTTC.

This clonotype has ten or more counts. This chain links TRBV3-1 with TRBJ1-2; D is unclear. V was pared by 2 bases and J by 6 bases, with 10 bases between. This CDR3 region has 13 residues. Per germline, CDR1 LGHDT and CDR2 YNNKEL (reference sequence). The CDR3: CASSQYNPHGYTF. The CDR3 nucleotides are TGTGCCAGCAGCCAATACAACCCCCATGGCTACACCTTC. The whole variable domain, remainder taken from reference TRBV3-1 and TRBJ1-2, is DTAVSQTPKYLVTQMGNDKSIKCEQNLGHDTMYWYKQDSKKFLKIMFSYNNKELIINETVPNRFSPKSPDKAHLNLHINSLELGDSAVYFCASSQYNPHGYTFGSGTRLTVV.

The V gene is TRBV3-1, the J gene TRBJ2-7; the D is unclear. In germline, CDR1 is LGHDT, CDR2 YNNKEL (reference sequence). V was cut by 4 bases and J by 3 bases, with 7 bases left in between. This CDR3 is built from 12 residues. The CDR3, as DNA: TGTGCCAGCAGCCGCTGGAACTACGAGCAGTACTTC. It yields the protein CASSRWNYEQYF.

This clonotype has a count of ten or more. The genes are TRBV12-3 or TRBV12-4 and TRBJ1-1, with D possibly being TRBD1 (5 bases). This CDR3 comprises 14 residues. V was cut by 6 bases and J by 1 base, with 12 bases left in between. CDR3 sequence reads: CASRPTGANTEAFF. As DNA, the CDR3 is TGTGCCAGCAGGCCAACAGGAGCGAACACTGAAGCTTTCTTT.

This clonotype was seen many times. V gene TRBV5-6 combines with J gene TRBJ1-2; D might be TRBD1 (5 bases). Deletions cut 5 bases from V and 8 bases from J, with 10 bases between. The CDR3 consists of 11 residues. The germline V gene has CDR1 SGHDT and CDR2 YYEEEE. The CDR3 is CASRPWGGYTF. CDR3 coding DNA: TGTGCCAGCAGGCCGTGGGGCGGCTACACCTTC.

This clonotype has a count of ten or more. In nucleotides, the CDR3 is TGTGCCAGCAGTCCCCCAGGGGGCTACACTGAAGCTTTCTTT. It yields the protein CASSPPGGYTEAFF. The rearrangement links TRBV6-1 to TRBJ1-1; 8 bases agree with TRBD1. Per germline, CDR1 MNHNS and CDR2 SASEGT. The CDR3 runs to 14 residues. V shed 5 bases, J shed 3 bases, and the junction held 5 bases outside the gene matches.

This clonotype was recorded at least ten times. The CDR3 region is CASSSSPGGYTF. CDR3 nucleotides: TGTGCCAGCAGTTCGTCCCCCGGCGGCTACACCTTC. The chain employs TRBV12-3 or TRBV12-4 and TRBJ1-2; no clear D. This CDR3 has 12 residues. Between the trimmed V and J ends, which lost 4 bases and 8 bases, there was a span of 11 bases.

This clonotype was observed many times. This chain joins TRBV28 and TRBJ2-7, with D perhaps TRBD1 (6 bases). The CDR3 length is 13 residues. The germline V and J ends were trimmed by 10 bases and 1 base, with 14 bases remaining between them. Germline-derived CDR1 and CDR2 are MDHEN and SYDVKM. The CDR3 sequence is CANLTGTSYEQYF. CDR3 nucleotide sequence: TGTGCCAACCTAACAGGGACATCCTACGAGCAGTACTTC.

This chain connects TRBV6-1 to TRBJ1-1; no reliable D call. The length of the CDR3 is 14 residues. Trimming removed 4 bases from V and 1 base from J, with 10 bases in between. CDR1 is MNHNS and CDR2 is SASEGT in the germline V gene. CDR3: CASSGGGKNTEAFF. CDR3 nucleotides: TGTGCCAGCAGTGGAGGCGGGAAGAACACTGAAGCTTTCTTT.

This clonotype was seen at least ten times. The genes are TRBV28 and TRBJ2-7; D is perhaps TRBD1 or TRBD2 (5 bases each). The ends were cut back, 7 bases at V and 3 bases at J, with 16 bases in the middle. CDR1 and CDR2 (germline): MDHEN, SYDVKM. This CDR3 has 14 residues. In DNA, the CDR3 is TGTGCCAGCACGGGACGTAGGCCTCTCTACGAGCAGTACTTC. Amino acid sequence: CASTGRRPLYEQYF.

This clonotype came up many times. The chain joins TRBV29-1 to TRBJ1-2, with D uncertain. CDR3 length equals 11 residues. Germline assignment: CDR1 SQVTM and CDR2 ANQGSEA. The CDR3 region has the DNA TGCGCCGGGCAGCCGATCTATGGCTACACCTTC. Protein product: CAGQPIYGYTF. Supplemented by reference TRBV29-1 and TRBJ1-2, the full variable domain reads SAVISQKPSRDICQRGTSLTIQCQVDSQVTMMFWYRQQPGQSLTLIATANQGSEATYESGFVIDKFPISRPNLTFSTLTVSNMSPEDSSIYLCAGQPIYGYTFGSGTRLTVV.

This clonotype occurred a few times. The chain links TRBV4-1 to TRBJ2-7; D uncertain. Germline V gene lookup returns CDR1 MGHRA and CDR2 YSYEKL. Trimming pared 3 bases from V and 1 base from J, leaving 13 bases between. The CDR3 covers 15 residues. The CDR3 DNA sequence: TGCGCCAGCAGCCACCTTAGACACGTTTCCTACGAGCAGTACTTC. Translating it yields CASSHLRHVSYEQYF.

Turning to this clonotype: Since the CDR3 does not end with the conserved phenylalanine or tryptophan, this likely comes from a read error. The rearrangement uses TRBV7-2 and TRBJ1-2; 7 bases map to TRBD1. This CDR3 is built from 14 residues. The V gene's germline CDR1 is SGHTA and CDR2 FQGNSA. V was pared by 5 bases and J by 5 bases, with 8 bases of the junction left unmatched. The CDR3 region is CASSQSGGRYGYTY. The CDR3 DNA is TGTGCCAGCAGCCAGTCAGGGGGTCGGTATGGCTACACCTAC.

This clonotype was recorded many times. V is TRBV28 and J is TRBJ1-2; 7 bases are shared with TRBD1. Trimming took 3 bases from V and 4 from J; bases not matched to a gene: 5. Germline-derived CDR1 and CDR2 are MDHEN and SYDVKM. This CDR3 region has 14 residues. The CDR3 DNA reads TGTGCCAGCAGTTTTGACAGGGACCCCTATGGCTACACCTTC. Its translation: CASSFDRDPYGYTF.

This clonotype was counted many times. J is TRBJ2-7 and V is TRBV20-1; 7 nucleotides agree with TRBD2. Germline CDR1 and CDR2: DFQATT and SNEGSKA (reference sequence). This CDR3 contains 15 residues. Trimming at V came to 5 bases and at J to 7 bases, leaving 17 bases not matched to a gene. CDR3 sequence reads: CSACPEATSSWEQYF. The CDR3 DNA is TGCAGTGCTTGCCCTGAAGCGACTAGCTCCTGGGAGCAGTACTTC.

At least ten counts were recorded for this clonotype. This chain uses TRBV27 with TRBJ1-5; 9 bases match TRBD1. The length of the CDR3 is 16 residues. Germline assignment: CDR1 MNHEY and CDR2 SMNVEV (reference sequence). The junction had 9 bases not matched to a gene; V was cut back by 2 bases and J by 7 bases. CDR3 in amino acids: CASSLTGTGIGQPQHF. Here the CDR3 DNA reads TGTGCCAGCAGTTTAACCGGGACAGGGATTGGGCAGCCCCAGCATTTT.

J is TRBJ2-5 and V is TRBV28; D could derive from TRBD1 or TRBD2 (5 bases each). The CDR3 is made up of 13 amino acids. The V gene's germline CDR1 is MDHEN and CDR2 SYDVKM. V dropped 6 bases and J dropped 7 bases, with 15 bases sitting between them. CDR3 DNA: TGTGCCAGCAGACGCCGGGACCGGGGGACCCAGTACTTC. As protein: CASRRRDRGTQYF.

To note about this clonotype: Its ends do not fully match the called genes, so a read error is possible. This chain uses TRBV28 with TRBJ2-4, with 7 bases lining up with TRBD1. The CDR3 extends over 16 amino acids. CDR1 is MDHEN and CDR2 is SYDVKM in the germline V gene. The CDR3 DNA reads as TGTGCCAGCAGTTCAGGGACAGTTTTAGCCAAAAACATTAAGTACTTC. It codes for CASSSGTVLAKNIKYF.

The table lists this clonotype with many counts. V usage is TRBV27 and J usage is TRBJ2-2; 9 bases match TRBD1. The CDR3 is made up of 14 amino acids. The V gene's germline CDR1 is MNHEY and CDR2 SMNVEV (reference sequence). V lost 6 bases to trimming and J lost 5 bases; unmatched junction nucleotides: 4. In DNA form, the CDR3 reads TGTGCCAGCAGATGGACAGGGGTTACCGGGGAGCTGTTTTTT. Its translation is CASRWTGVTGELFF.

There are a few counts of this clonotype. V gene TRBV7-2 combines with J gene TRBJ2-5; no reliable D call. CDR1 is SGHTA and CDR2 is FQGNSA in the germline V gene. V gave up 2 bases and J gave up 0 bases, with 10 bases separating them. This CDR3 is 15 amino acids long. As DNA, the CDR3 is TGTGCCAGCAGCTTATTGCTGCGCAACCAAGAGACCCAGTACTTC. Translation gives CASSLLLRNQETQYF.

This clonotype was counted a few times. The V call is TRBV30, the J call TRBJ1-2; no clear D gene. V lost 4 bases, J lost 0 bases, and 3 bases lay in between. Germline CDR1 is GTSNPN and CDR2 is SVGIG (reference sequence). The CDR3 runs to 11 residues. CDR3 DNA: TGTGCCTGGACAGCTAACTATGGCTACACCTTC. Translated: CAWTANYGYTF.

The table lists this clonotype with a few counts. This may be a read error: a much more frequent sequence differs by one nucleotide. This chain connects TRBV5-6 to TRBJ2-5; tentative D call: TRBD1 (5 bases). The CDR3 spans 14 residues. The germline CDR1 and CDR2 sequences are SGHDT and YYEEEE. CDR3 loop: CASSSQDTGETKYF. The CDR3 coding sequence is TGTGCCAGCAGCTCACAAGACACAGGAGAGACCAAGTACTTC.

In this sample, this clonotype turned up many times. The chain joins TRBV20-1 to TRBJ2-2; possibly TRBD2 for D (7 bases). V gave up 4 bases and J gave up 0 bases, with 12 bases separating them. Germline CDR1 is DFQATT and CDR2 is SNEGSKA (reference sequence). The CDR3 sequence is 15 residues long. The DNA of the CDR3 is TGCAGTGCTACGGGGGGCGGTACGAACACCGGGGAGCTGTTTTTT. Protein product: CSATGGGTNTGELFF.

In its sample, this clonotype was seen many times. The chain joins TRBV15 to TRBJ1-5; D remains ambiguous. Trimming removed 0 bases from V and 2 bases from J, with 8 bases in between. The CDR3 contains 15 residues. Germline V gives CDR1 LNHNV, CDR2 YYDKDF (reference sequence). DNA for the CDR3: TGTGCCACCAGCAGAGATACCTTTGGCAATCAGCCCCAGCATTTT. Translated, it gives CATSRDTFGNQPQHF. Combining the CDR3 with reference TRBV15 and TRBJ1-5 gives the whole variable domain DAMVIQNPRYQVTQFGKPVTLSCSQTLNHNVMYWYQQKSSQAPKLLFHYYDKDFNNEADTPDNFQSRRPNTSFCFLDIRSPGLGDTAMYLCATSRDTFGNQPQHFGDGTRLSIL.

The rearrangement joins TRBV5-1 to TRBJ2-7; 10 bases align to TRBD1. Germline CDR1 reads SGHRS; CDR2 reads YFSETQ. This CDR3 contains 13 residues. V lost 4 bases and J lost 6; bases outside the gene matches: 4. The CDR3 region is CASSPRTGGEQYF. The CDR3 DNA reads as TGCGCCAGCAGCCCGAGGACAGGGGGCGAGCAGTACTTC.